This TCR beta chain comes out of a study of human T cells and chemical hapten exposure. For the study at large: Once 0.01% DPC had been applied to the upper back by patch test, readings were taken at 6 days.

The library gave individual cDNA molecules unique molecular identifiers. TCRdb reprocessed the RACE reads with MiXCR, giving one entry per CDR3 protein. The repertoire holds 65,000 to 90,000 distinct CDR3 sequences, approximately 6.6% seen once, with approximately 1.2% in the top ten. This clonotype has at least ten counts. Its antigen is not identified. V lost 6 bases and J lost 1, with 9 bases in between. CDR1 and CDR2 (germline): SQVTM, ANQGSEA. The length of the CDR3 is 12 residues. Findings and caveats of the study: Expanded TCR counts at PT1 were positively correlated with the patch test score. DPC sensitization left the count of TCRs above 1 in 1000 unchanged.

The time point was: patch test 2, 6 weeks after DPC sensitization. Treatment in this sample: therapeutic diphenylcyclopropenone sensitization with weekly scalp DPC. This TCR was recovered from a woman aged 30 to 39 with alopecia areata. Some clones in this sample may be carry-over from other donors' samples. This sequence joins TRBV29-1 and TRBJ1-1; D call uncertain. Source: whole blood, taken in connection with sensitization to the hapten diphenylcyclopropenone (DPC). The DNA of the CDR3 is TGCAGCGTGAGCAGCAAGAACACTGAAGCTTTCTTT. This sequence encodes CSVSSKNTEAFF.